The 9 T cell receptor beta chains presented below share a single source sample, sequenced in a study of cytomegalovirus exposure and HLA in healthy donors. PCR amplification relied on 60 Vbeta primers (plus 13 Jbeta primers). The data were produced by immunoSEQ multiplex PCR, yet TCRdb's version contains in-frame clones alone and is incomplete. The sample shows more than 150,000 clones, roughly four fifths of them seen only once. Sequences were obtained from PBMCs. Every receptor here comes from a man aged 18-30 years in good health and CMV-seronegative.

The sample holds a few counts of this clone. This chain joins TRBV7-2 and TRBJ1-3; tentative D call: TRBD1 (5 bases). The CDR3 runs to 18 residues. CDR1 is SGHTA, CDR2 FQGNSA, per germline. V was cut by 1 base and J by 2 bases, with 18 bases left in between. The CDR3 is CASSLDSGRVDAGNTIYF. CDR3 nucleotides: TGTGCCAGCAGCTTAGATTCGGGCAGGGTGGACGCTGGAAACACCATATATTTT.

This clone was counted a few times. This chain uses TRBV6-5 with TRBJ1-4, with D hard to call. V shed 1 base and J shed 7 bases, with 16 bases lying between them. Germline V gives CDR1 MNHEY, CDR2 SVGAGI. CDR3 size: 16 residues. The CDR3: CASSYFPGDRSEKLFF. The CDR3 DNA is TGTGCCAGCAGTTACTTCCCCGGGGATCGGTCTGAAAAACTGTTTTTT.

This clone came up once. The chain combines TRBV5-1 with TRBJ1-2; 8 bases fit TRBD1. The CDR3 consists of 14 residues. The germline gives CDR1 SGHRS, CDR2 YFSETQ. V shed 4 bases, J shed 2 bases, and the junction held 4 bases outside the gene matches. CDR3 DNA: TGCGCCAGCAGCGATGGACAGGGAAACTATGGCTACACCTTC. Encoded protein: CASSDGQGNYGYTF.

This chain uses TRBV19 with TRBJ2-7; 9 bases agree with TRBD2. Germline V gene data show CDR1 as LNHDA and CDR2 as SQIVND (reference sequence). The V gene end was trimmed by 10 bases and the J gene end by 1 base; junction bases not matched to a gene: 11. The CDR3 totals 15 residues. CDR3 nucleotides: TGTGCCACCGCCGCCCCCCTAGCGGGATCCTACGAGCAGTACTTC. Its translation is CATAAPLAGSYEQYF.

The chain couples TRBV27 to TRBJ1-6; D is undetermined. The V and J ends lost 6 bases and 9 bases respectively, with 12 bases between them. The CDR3 loop spans 13 amino acids. Germline V gene data show CDR1 as MNHEY and CDR2 as SMNVEV (reference sequence). The CDR3 loop reads CASRPGSGSPLHF. The CDR3, as DNA: TGTGCCAGCAGACCAGGCTCCGGTTCACCCCTCCACTTT.

This clone was seen a few times. The V call is TRBV5-1, the J call TRBJ1-2; 9 nucleotides line up with TRBD1. The ends lost 4 bases at V and 4 bases at J; junction bases unmatched: 5. This CDR3 has 14 amino acids. Germline lookup yields CDR1 SGHRS and CDR2 YFSETQ. The CDR3 region is CASSLGTGSYGYTF. CDR3 DNA: TGCGCCAGCAGCCTTGGGACAGGGAGCTATGGCTACACCTTC.

The chain couples TRBV5-1 to TRBJ1-4, with 10 positions matching TRBD1. The CDR3 spans 14 residues. The germline CDR1 and CDR2 sequences are SGHRS and YFSETQ. J was trimmed by 8 bases and V by 4 bases; bases with no gene match: 5. Here the CDR3 DNA reads TGCGCCAGCAGCCGCGGGACAGGGGTGGAAAAACTGTTTTTT. This sequence encodes CASSRGTGVEKLFF.

The CDR3 here is CASSLGAVGLAGGPLFF. The CDR3 bases are TGTGCCAGCAGTTTGGGAGCAGTGGGACTAGCGGGAGGGCCGCTGTTCTTC. The V and J genes are TRBV11-2 and TRBJ2-1, with 16 nucleotides matching TRBD2. This CDR3 contains 17 residues. Germline V lookup: CDR1 SGHAT, CDR2 FQNNGV. With 6 bases clipped from V and 15 bases from J, the junction kept 17 bases outside the gene matches.

In this sample, this clone turned up a few times. One end of the junction is discordant with germline, which a read error may explain. J is TRBJ1-1 and V is TRBV7-9, with D perhaps TRBD1 (5 bases). This CDR3 has 12 residues. Germline V gene sequence: CDR1 SEHNR, CDR2 FQNEAQ (reference sequence). CDR3 sequence reads: CSSSTGGAEAFF. For the CDR3, the DNA is TGTTCCAGCAGTACTGGGGGGGCTGAAGCTTTCTTT. The full variable domain, completed using reference TRBV7-9 and TRBJ1-1, is DTGVSQNPRHKITKRGQNVTFRCDPISEHNRLYWYRQTLGQGPEFLTYFQNEAQLEKSRLLSDRFSAERPKGSFSTLEIQRTEQGDSAMYLCSSSTGGAEAFFGQGTRLTVV.